This record concerns one T cell receptor beta chain sequence. Its antigen is currently unknown. The data belong to a study of cytomegalovirus exposure and HLA in healthy donors. Amplification used 60 Vbeta primers and 13 Jbeta primers. Clones were read by immunoSEQ multiplex PCR, and TCRdb kept only the in-frame ones, dropping some. The sample lists 85,000 to 110,000 clones, roughly 80% occurring once. Though nominally healthy at sampling, donors likely had unrecorded immune exposures. The CDR3 consists of 13 residues. Germline CDR1 and CDR2: SGHRS and YFSETQ. V was pared by 6 bases and J by 0 bases, with 8 bases between. Study observations and caveats: The study had only CMV serostatus as immune exposure information. In vitro testing confirmed a few CMV-associated chains as specific for CMV antigens. TCR beta V segments were, for the most part, productive about 87% or about 30% of the time in an earlier analysis.

The chain has TRBV5-1 and TRBJ2-3, with D unresolved. The sequenced sample was PBMCs. This TCR came from a man in his fifties or sixties in good health and CMV-seropositive. The CDR3 sequence is CASTTESTDTQYF. The CDR3 nucleotides read TGCGCCAGCACGACGGAGAGCACAGATACGCAGTATTTT.